This T cell receptor beta chain was observed in a study of T cells in Graves' hyperthyroidism and ophthalmopathy. Notes on the study in general: Most thyroid clonotypes with frequency above 0.001 were detected in blood.

Trimming took off 4 bases at V and 2 bases at J, with 15 bases between the two ends. Germline V gene data show CDR1 as SGHTA and CDR2 as FQGNSA. This CDR3 contains 15 residues. In its sample, this clonotype was seen many times. Its cognate antigen is unknown. RNA transcripts served as the template for amplifying TCR beta CDR3 regions. When the TCR CDR3 underwent first-round RT-PCR, the HTBI primer set was used. TCRdb re-analysed the multiplex PCR reads in MiXCR, keeping a single row per CDR3 protein. The sample records a few hundred thousand distinct CDR3 sequences, 15% to 18% being singletons. The source of this sequence is a woman aged 18-35 years with Graves' hyperthyroidism. Sequencing used blood. The chain links TRBV7-2 to TRBJ2-7; the D call may be TRBD1 or TRBD2 (5 bases each). The CDR3 region has the DNA TGTGCCAGCAGCTGGAGGTGGCAGGGTACCTACGAGCAGTACTTC. Protein: CASSWRWQGTYEQYF.